Shown below are 3 T cell receptor beta chains from a single sample sequenced in a study of cytomegalovirus exposure and HLA in healthy donors (dated by TCRdb to the late 2010s). Libraries came from the immunoSEQ multiplex PCR assay. A mixture of 60 forward primers for TCR Vbeta segments and 13 reverse primers for TCR Jbeta segments was used in the multiplex PCR. This immuneACCESS table, as held by TCRdb, lists in-frame sequences with V and J called but not all clones. Of the missing ones, under half trace to an unresolved V gene in checked studies; the others have no known cause. The sample table holds 130,000 to 150,000 clones, of which roughly four fifths were seen once. Around 10% of the sample comes from the top ten. The sample comprised PBMCs. Every receptor here comes from a woman aged 55-69 years in good health and CMV-seropositive.

This rearrangement joins TRBV6-5 to TRBJ2-3; 8 bases map to TRBD1. V lost 7 bases, J lost 4 bases, and 10 bases stayed unmatched. CDR1 MNHEY and CDR2 SVGAGI come from the germline V gene. The CDR3 is 15 residues long. The CDR3 protein is CASTLSRTGSDTQYF. Here the CDR3 DNA reads TGTGCCAGCACCCTCAGTAGGACAGGGTCAGATACGCAGTATTTT.

This chain uses TRBV30 with TRBJ1-4, with 7 bases matching TRBD1. J lost 5 bases, V lost 0 bases, and 6 bases had no gene match. This CDR3 has 15 amino acids. The germline gives CDR1 GTSNPN, CDR2 SVGIG (reference sequence). CDR3 DNA sequence: TGTGCCTGGAGTGTATCTGGGACAGAGAATGAAAAACTGTTTTTT. Its protein is CAWSVSGTENEKLFF.

CDR3 bases: TGTGCTAGTGGTCCTCGAGAGAGTGAGCAGTTCTTC. Its translation is CASGPRESEQFF. The V gene is TRBV12-5, the J gene TRBJ2-1; D remains ambiguous. This CDR3 has 12 amino acids. The V end lost 5 bases, the J end lost 9 bases, and 11 bases lay between the germline ends. Germline CDR1 is LGHNT and CDR2 is FRNRAP.